This T cell receptor (beta chain) comes out of a study of early stage breast cancer tumors (dated by TCRdb to 2016 to 2017). For the wider study: Of the approximately 15 invasive breast tumors, about a dozen were found to be estrogen receptor-positive, progesterone receptor-positive and HER2-negative. Eight of the 12 ER+/PR+/HER2- tumors were invasive ductal carcinomas, while the other four were invasive lobular carcinomas. On average, each sample had roughly 9.7-fold read coverage. The samples as a whole yielded some 2,500,000 detected templates, corresponding to approximately 990,000 unique clonotypes. What the work shows at the level of the full study, not this receptor alone: Enriched TCRB sequences shared across patients were found to be mostly commonly generated sequences that were unlikely to play an important role in the tumor microenvironment. Compared with adjacent normal breast tissue, tumors had roughly 2.5-fold higher T cell density and higher clonality. Repertoires from blood resembled normal breast more closely than tumor, and using blood as a reference for each tissue separated tumor from normal in about 85% of the 16 patients. Chain pairing and functional markers such as CD4, CD8 and FOXP3 were missed by bulk genomic DNA sequencing of unsorted cells. Analysis by tumor subtype was prevented by the small cohort size.

Notes on this clone: The specificity of this receptor is unknown. No qualities accompany the bases; no much larger clone lies one base away.

The study profiled bulk TCR beta-chain repertoires in matched peripheral blood, tumor and adjacent normal breast tissue taken from over 15 patients with early-stage breast cancer. Before surgery, about 5-11 mL of whole blood was collected into EDTA tubes and then processed within 2 hours. Peripheral blood mononuclear cells were isolated by Ficoll-Paque centrifugation in SepMate-50 tubes. PBMCs were cryopreserved in aliquots of roughly 1.9 to 4 million cells in about 90% FBS with about 10% DMSO and kept in liquid nitrogen. Genomic DNA was extracted with the Qiagen AllPrep DNA/RNA Mini kit. Each sample was amplified as two independent genomic DNA replicates: about 0.47 ug for blood and roughly 1.4 ug for tumor or normal breast. TCRB sequencing of genomic DNA was carried out with the ImmunoSeq Intro kit according to the manufacturer's instructions. Multiplex PCR was run for around 28 cycles using proprietary primers and spike-in control sequences for absolute quantification. Single-end 150-bp reads were used to sequence an 87-bp fragment covering the CDR3 and the flanking V and J genes. Each lane of an Illumina MiSeq running version 3.0 chemistry carried seven multiplexed samples, with two replicates apiece. The authors' analysis ran thus. The vendor's proprietary pipeline processed the raw data and merged both replicates into a single result for each sample. To define clonotypes, the study grouped productive rearrangements that shared the V-gene family, CDR3 amino acid sequence and J-gene segment. Clonality was computed as 1 minus the normalized Shannon entropy (Pielou evenness) of TCRB abundances. To estimate T cell density, the total number of templates was divided by the input cell count, which was inferred from how much DNA went in. Recon, run with its default parameters, was used to estimate overall repertoire diversity and clonality. A clonotype counted as tumor-enriched if its abundance in tumor exceeded 0.1% and was at least 32-fold higher than its abundance in normal breast. This immuneACCESS table, as held by TCRdb, lists in-frame sequences with V and J called but not all clones. Of the missing ones, under half trace to an unresolved V gene in checked studies; the others have no known cause. V and J calls and clone size are as listed in that table; D and trimming were resolved from the DNA. The sample table lists about 30,000 clones, 72% of them with a count of one. Around a third of the sample goes to the ten largest clones.

Taken from cysteine to phenylalanine, the CDR3 has 12 residues. Left in the record is the CDR3 DNA by itself, 36 bases read in frame from the first base. CDR1 and CDR2 are drawn from the germline V gene: ENHRY, SYGVKD. V sheds 9 bases and J sheds 1 base, leaving 9 bases between their ends. The chain couples TRBV10-3 to TRBJ2-5; the D gene is possibly TRBD1, with 5 bases matching. The sequenced sample consisted of blood. The sequence was obtained from a person between 45 and 65 years old with breast cancer. The DNA sequence is as follows: TGTGCCATGGCAGGGTCCCAAGAGACCCAGTACTTC. Translation gives CAMAGSQETQYF.